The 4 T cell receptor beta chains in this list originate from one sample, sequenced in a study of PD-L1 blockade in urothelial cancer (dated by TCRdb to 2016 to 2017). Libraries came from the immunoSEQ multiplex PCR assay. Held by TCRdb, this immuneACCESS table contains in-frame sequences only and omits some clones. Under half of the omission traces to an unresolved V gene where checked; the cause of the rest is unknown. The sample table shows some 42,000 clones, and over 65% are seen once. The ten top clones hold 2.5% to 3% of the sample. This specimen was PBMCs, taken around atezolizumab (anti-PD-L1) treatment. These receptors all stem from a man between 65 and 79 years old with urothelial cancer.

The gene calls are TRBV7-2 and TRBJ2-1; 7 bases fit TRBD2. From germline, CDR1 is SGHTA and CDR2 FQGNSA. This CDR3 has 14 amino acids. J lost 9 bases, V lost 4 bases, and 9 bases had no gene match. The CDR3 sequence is CASSSSNWGGEQFF. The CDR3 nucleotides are TGTGCCAGCAGCTCCTCCAACTGGGGGGGTGAGCAGTTCTTC.

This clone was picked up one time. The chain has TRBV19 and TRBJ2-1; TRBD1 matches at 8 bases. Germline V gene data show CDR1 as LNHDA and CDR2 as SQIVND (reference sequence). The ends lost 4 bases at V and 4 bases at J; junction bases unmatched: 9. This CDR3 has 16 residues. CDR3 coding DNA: TGTGCCAGTAGTAGGGCAGGGGGCTTTCTATACAATGAGCAGTTCTTC. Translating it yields CASSRAGGFLYNEQFF.

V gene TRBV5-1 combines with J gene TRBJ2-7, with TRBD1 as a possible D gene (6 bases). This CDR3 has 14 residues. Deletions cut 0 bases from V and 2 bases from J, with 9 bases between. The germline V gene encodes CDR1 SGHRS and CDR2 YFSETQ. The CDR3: CASSLVQGPYEQYF. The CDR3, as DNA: TGCGCCAGCAGCTTGGTCCAGGGGCCCTACGAGCAGTACTTC.

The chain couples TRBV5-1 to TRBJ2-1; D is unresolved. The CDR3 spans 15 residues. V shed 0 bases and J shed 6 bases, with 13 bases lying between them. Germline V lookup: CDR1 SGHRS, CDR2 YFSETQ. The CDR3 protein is CASSLGYSRINEQFF. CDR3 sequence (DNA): TGCGCCAGCAGCTTGGGATATAGCAGAATCAATGAGCAGTTCTTC. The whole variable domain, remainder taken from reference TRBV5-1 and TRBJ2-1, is KAGVTQTPRYLIKTRGQQVTLSCSPISGHRSVSWYQQTPGQGLQFLFEYFSETQRNKGNFPGRFSGRQFSNSRSEMNVSTLELGDSALYLCASSLGYSRINEQFFGPGTRLTVL.